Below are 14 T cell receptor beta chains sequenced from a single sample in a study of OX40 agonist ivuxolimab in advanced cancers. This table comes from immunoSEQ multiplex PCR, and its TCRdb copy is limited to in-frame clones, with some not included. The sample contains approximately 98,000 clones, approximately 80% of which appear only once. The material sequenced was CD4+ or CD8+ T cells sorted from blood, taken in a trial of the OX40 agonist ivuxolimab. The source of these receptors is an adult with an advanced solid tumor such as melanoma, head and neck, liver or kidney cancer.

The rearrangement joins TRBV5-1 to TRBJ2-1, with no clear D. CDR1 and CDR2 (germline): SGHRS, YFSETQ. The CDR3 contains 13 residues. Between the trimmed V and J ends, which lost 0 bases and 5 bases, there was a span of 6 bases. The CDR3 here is CASSLEDNNEQFF. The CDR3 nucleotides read TGCGCCAGCAGCTTGGAGGATAACAATGAGCAGTTCTTC.

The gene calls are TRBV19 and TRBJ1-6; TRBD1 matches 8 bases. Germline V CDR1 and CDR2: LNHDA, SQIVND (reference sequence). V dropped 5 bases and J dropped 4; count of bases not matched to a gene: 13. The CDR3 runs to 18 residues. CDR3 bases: TGTGCCAGTAGTGAGCGGCCCCAGGGGGCGCGGTATAATTCACCCCTCCACTTT. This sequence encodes CASSERPQGARYNSPLHF.

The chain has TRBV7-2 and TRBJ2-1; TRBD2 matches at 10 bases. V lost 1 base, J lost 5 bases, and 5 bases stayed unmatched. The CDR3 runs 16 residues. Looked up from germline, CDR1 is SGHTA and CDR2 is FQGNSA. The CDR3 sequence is CASSLVSGRAHNEQFF. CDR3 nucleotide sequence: TGTGCCAGCAGCTTAGTGAGCGGGAGGGCCCACAATGAGCAGTTCTTC. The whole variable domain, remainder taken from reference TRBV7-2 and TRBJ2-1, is GAGVSQSPSNKVTEKGKDVELRCDPISGHTALYWYRQSLGQGLEFLIYFQGNSAPDKSGLPSDRFSAERTGGSVSTLTIQRTQQEDSAVYLCASSLVSGRAHNEQFFGPGTRLTVL.

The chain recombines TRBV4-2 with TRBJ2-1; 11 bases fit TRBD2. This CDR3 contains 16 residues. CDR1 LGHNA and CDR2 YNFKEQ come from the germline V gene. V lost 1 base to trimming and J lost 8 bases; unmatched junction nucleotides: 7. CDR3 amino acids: CASSQGAVAGGDEQFF. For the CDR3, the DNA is TGTGCCAGCAGCCAAGGGGCGGTAGCGGGAGGGGATGAGCAGTTCTTC.

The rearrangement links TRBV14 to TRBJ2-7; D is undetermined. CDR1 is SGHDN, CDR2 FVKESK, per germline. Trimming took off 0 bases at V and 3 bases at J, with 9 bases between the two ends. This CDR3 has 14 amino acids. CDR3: CASSQDRSRYEQYF. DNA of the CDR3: TGTGCCAGCAGCCAAGATAGGAGCCGCTACGAGCAGTACTTC.

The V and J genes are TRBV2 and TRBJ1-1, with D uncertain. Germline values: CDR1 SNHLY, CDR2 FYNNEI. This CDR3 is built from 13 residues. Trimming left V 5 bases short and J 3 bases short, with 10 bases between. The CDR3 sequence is CASSRDADTEAFF. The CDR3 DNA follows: TGTGCCAGCAGTAGGGATGCGGACACTGAAGCTTTCTTT.

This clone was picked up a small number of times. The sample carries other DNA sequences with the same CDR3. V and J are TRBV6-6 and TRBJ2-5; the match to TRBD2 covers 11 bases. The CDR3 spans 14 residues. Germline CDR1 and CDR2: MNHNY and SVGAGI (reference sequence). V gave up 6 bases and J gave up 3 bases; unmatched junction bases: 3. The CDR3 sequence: CASREGLAEETQYF. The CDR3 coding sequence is TGTGCCAGCAGAGAGGGACTAGCGGAAGAGACCCAGTACTTC.

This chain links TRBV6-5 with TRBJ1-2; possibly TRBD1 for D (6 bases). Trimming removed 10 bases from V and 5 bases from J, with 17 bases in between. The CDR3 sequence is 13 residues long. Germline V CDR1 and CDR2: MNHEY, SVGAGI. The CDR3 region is CATYEDRFYGYTF. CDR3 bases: TGTGCCACCTACGAGGACAGATTTTATGGCTACACCTTC.

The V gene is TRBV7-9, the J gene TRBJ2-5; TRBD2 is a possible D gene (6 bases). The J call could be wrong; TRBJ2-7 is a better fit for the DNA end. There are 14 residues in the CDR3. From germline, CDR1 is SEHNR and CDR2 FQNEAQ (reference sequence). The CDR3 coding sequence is TGTGCCAGCAGCCCTGATACTAGCTCCATCGAGCAGTACTTC. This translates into CASSPDTSSIEQYF.

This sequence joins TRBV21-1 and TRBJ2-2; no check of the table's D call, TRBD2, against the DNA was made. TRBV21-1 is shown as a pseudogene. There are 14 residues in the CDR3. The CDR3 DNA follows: TGTGCCAGCAGCCCCCCCTATGGCACCGGGGAGCTGTTTTTT. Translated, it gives CASSPPYGTGELFF.

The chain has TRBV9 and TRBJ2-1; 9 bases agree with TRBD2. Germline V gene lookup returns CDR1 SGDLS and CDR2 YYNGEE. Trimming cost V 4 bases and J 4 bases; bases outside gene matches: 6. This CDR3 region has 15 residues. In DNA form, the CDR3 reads TGTGCCAGCAGCCAGGGCGGGAGGGCGTACAATGAGCAGTTCTTC. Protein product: CASSQGGRAYNEQFF.

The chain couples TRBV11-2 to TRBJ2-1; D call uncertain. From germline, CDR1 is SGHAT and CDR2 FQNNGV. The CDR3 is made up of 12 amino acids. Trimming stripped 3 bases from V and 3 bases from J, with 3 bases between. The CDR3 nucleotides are TGTGCCAGCAGCTTTGGCTACAATGAGCAGTTCTTC. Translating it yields CASSFGYNEQFF.

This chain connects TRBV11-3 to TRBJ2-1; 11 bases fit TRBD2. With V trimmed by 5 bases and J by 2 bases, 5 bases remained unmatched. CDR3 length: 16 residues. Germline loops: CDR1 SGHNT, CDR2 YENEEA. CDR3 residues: CASSRSGRVPYNEQFF. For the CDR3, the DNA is TGTGCCAGCAGCCGTAGCGGGAGGGTCCCCTACAATGAGCAGTTCTTC.

The CDR3 region is CASNPSGRWNTQYF. The CDR3 bases are TGTGCCAGTAATCCTAGCGGGAGATGGAATACGCAGTATTTT. This rearrangement joins TRBV19 to TRBJ2-3, with 10 positions matching TRBD2. The CDR3 is 14 amino acids. The ends lost 7 bases at V and 7 bases at J; junction bases unmatched: 8. CDR1 LNHDA and CDR2 SQIVND come from the germline V gene (reference sequence).